This T cell receptor beta chain emerged from a study of persistence of HIV-infected CD4 T cells. Study-level results: TCRbeta richness was lower in CMV- and Gag-responding cells than in anti-CD3/anti-CD28-responding cells.

The libraries were made with immunoSEQ version 4 in survey mode. TCRdb's table, derived via immunoSEQ multiplex PCR, lists solely in-frame clones and lacks some. Of 38,000 or so clones listed, about 85% are singletons. Germline V gene lookup returns CDR1 SGHTA and CDR2 FQGTGA. The CDR3 consists of 13 residues. V was clipped by 5 bases and J by 4 bases, with 11 bases between them. An overlapping HIV-1 Gag peptide pool stimulated these cells at about 0.9 ug/peptide/mL. CD40L-negative CD69-negative CD45RO-high memory CD4+ T cells were sorted as populations depleted of antigen-responding cells. Donors were HIV-1-infected adults who began suppressive ART during chronic infection. Stimulated PBMCs had first been depleted of CD8+ T cells. Concerning this clone itself: As yet, its antigen is unknown.

The receptor's source is an adult with HIV. The donor label of this sample is uncertain. J is TRBJ2-5 and V is TRBV7-3, with a weak D call TRBD2 (6 bases). Sequencing used cultured CD4+ T cells from PBMCs, obtained from a patient who received antiretroviral therapy. The CDR3 loop reads CASSPSGLETQYF. In DNA, the CDR3 is TGTGCCAGCAGCCCCAGCGGGCTAGAGACCCAGTACTTC.